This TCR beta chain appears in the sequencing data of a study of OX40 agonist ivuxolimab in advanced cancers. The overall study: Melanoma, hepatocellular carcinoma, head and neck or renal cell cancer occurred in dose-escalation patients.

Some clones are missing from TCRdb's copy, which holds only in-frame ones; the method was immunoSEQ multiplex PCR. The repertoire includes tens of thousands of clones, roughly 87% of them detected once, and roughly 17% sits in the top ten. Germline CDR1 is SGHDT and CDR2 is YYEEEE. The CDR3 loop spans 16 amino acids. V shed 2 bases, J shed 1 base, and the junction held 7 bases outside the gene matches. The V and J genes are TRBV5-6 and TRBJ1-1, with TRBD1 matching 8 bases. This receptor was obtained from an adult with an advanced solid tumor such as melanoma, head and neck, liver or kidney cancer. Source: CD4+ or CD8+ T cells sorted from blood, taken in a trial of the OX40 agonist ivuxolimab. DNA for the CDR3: TGTGCCAGCAGCTTTTCATGGACAGGGAAGAACACTGAAGCTTTCTTT. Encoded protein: CASSFSWTGKNTEAFF.